The rows below give T cell receptor beta chains drawn from one sample of a study of T-cell memory formation after mild COVID-19. TCRdb reprocessed the 5' RACE reads with MiXCR, giving one entry per CDR3 protein. The sample consists of approximately 570,000 distinct CDR3 sequences, more than 15% of them appearing once. The sequencing sample was made of PBMCs or a T cell subset sorted from them (not recorded which). Receptor source: an adult woman who had mild COVID-19 (a few samples of this study predate the infection). Cell type and time point are not known. CDR3s include the opening cysteine and the closing phenylalanine or tryptophan. Each record gives: clone size, D gene, V gene, J gene, CDR3 protein, CDR3 DNA. A D gene is named only where the DNA matches it firmly. Not all rows give a size; the values are once, few, many and, for expanded clones, a class.

NA,NA,TRBV4-1,TRBJ1-1,CASSQDSWGIRGTEAFF,TGCGCCAGCAGCCAAGATAGTTGGGGGATTAGAGGGACTGAAGCTTTCTTT
few,NA,TRBV7-2,TRBJ2-7,CASSLGGGAGYEQYF,TGTGCCAGCAGCTTAGGTGGGGGCGCGGGTTACGAGCAGTACTTC
many,NA,TRBV4-2,TRBJ2-7,CASTPGGTDTYEQYF,TGTGCCAGCACCCCGGGGGGGACAGACACCTACGAGCAGTACTTC
few,NA,TRBV12-3/TRBV12-4,TRBJ2-3,CASSLEAGAFPDTQYF,TGTGCCAGCAGTTTAGAGGCAGGGGCCTTTCCAGATACGCAGTATTTT
NA,NA,TRBV20-1,TRBJ1-1,CSADHGGTEAFF,TGCAGTGCTGACCACGGGGGGACTGAAGCTTTCTTT
few,NA,TRBV5-6,TRBJ1-2,CASSLVQEGYGYTF,TGTGCCAGCAGCTTGGTTCAGGAGGGCTATGGCTACACCTTC
NA,TRBD2,TRBV9,TRBJ2-5,CASSPNSGARQETQYF,TGTGCCAGCAGCCCGAATAGCGGGGCACGCCAAGAGACCCAGTACTTC
few,TRBD2,TRBV20-1,TRBJ2-7,CSARSFSGAEQYF,TGCAGTGCTAGGTCCTTTAGCGGGGCCGAGCAGTACTTC
few,NA,TRBV5-1,TRBJ2-3,CASSLTGSGDTQYF,TGCGCCAGCAGCTTGACAGGGTCAGGAGATACGCAGTATTTT
NA,NA,TRBV11-3,TRBJ1-1,CASSLDGSNTEAFF,TGTGCCAGCAGCTTAGACGGATCCAACACTGAAGCTTTCTTT
NA,NA,TRBV7-2,TRBJ2-1,CASSLAGGPGDQFF,TGTGCCAGCAGCTTAGCGGGGGGACCAGGGGATCAGTTCTTC
few,NA,TRBV12-5,TRBJ2-1,CASGFESYNEQFF,TGTGCTAGTGGTTTCGAGAGCTACAATGAGCAGTTCTTC
few,TRBD2,TRBV2,TRBJ2-5,CAKFETSGFQETQYF,TGTGCCAAATTCGAGACTAGCGGGTTTCAAGAGACCCAGTACTTC
NA,NA,TRBV7-2,TRBJ1-2,CASSPRGQGGYGYTF,TGTGCCAGCAGCCCACGAGGGCAGGGCGGCTATGGCTACACCTTC
few,NA,TRBV6-2/TRBV6-3,TRBJ1-2,CASSYSIYGYTF,TGTGCCAGCAGTTACTCAATATATGGCTACACCTTC
NA,NA,TRBV5-6,TRBJ1-1,CASSWPMTGGRTEAFF,TGTGCCAGCAGCTGGCCGATGACAGGTGGTCGCACTGAAGCTTTCTTT
few,NA,TRBV15,TRBJ1-6,CATSRDNVNSPLHF,TGTGCCACCAGCAGAGATAACGTGAATTCACCCCTCCACTTT
few,TRBD1,TRBV29-1,TRBJ1-1,CSVGIAGTGEAFF,TGCAGCGTGGGGATTGCCGGGACAGGGGAAGCTTTCTTT
few,TRBD1,TRBV5-1,TRBJ2-1,CASSLGGRTGTGSYNEQFF,TGCGCCAGCAGCTTGGGGGGGAGAACCGGGACAGGATCCTACAATGAGCAGTTCTTC
NA,NA,TRBV4-3,TRBJ1-5,CASSQDYSNQPQHF,TGCGCCAGCAGCCAAGATTATAGCAATCAGCCCCAGCATTTT
few,TRBD2,TRBV7-6,TRBJ2-2,CASSPRTSGGPLGTGELFF,TGTGCCAGCAGCCCCAGGACTAGCGGGGGGCCCCTAGGTACCGGGGAGCTGTTTTTT
few,NA,TRBV5-1,TRBJ1-6,CASSLGQANSPLHF,TGCGCCAGCAGCTTGGGGCAGGCGAATTCACCCCTCCACTTT
few,NA,TRBV5-1,TRBJ1-2,CASSWTADYGYTF,TGCGCCAGCAGCTGGACAGCCGACTATGGCTACACCTTC
NA,NA,TRBV5-1,TRBJ2-7,CASSLIAGVTYEQYF,TGCGCCAGCAGCTTGATTGCAGGGGTCACCTACGAGCAGTACTTC
NA,NA,TRBV7-8,TRBJ1-6,CASSLAASQQGSPLHF,TGTGCCAGCAGCTTAGCAGCCTCACAACAGGGTTCACCCCTCCACTTT
NA,NA,TRBV4-3,TRBJ2-7,CASSQDMTSLGEQYF,TGCGCCAGCAGCCAAGATATGACCAGCCTCGGCGAGCAGTACTTC
NA,TRBD2,TRBV29-1,TRBJ2-1,CSVGGSSGDSYNEQFF,TGCAGCGTTGGCGGGAGTAGCGGGGACTCCTACAATGAGCAGTTCTTC
many,NA,TRBV30,TRBJ1-1,CAWGQGQNTEAFF,TGTGCCTGGGGGCAGGGGCAGAACACTGAAGCTTTCTTT
NA,TRBD2,TRBV7-2,TRBJ2-3,CASRQGSTSGKYTQYF,TGTGCCTCTAGACAGGGTTCTACTAGCGGGAAATATACGCAGTATTTT
NA,TRBD1,TRBV6-6,TRBJ2-2,CASSSPPTGWVRELFF,TGTGCCAGCAGTTCCCCGCCGACAGGGTGGGTGCGGGAGCTGTTTTTT
few,NA,TRBV29-1,TRBJ2-7,CSVEWDNSYEQYF,TGCAGCGTGGAGTGGGACAACTCCTACGAGCAGTACTTC
NA,NA,TRBV7-8,TRBJ2-1,CASSLDMQGYMNEQFF,TGTGCCAGCAGCTTAGATATGCAGGGCTATATGAATGAGCAGTTCTTC
NA,NA,TRBV5-4,TRBJ2-3,CASSFRLADSTDTQYF,TGTGCCAGCAGCTTCCGGCTAGCCGATAGCACAGATACGCAGTATTTT
few,TRBD1,TRBV24-1,TRBJ2-1,CATSGTGDPIGYEQFF,TGTGCCACCAGTGGCACAGGGGACCCGATAGGTTATGAGCAGTTCTTC
few,TRBD2,TRBV12-3/TRBV12-4,TRBJ2-1,CASSWTSGAYNEQFF,TGTGCCAGCAGTTGGACTAGCGGGGCATACAATGAGCAGTTCTTC
NA,NA,TRBV24-1,TRBJ1-1,CATSSGQTEAFF,TGTGCCACCAGTTCCGGGCAGACTGAAGCTTTCTTT
NA,TRBD2,TRBV6-6,TRBJ2-7,CASSPSGGGLGEQYF,TGTGCCAGCAGCCCTTCGGGGGGGGGCCTTGGTGAGCAGTACTTC
many,NA,TRBV5-4,TRBJ2-3,CASNGVNTDTQYF,TGTGCCAGCAACGGGGTAAACACAGATACGCAGTATTTT